Shown below are 32 T cell receptor beta chains from a single sample sequenced in a study of T cell clonality in common variable immunodeficiency. Clones were read by immunoSEQ multiplex PCR, and TCRdb kept only the in-frame ones, dropping some. This repertoire holds 35,000 to 45,000 clones, and none appear only once. Source material: peripheral blood mononuclear cells. The receptors originated from a person aged 18-69 years in good health.

This clone has at least ten counts. The CDR3 end lies 3 residues beyond the end of the read and is filled in from the germline J gene. The chain employs TRBV18 and TRBJ2-5; 14 bases fit TRBD2. The CDR3 spans 17 residues. The V segment lost 3 bases and the J segment 5 bases; nucleotides outside the gene matches: 8. CDR1 KGHSH and CDR2 LQKENI come from the germline V gene. The covered CDR3 bases are TGTGCCAGCTCACCCAGACTAGCGGGGGGGCCTACGGAGACC. Amino acid sequence: CASSPRLAGGPTET. The entire CDR3 is CASSPRLAGGPTETQYF.

Many counts were recorded for this clone. The read falls 3 residues short of the CDR3 end, and the missing part is taken from the germline J gene. The gene calls are TRBV20-1 and TRBJ2-7, with 7 bases matching TRBD2. V trimming: 3 bases; J trimming: 1 base; junction bases outside the gene matches: 9. The CDR3 is 15 amino acids. Germline CDR1 reads DFQATT; CDR2 reads SNEGSKA (reference sequence). CDR3 DNA (partial): TGCAGTGCTAGGTCCAGCGGGGACTATTCCTACGAG. Amino acids: CSARSSGDYSYE. The whole CDR3 sequence is CSARSSGDYSYEQYF.

This clone was picked up many times. Read data end 3 residues before the CDR3 end; the end is taken from the germline J gene. The chain links TRBV5-6 to TRBJ2-1, with D uncertain. Germline assignment: CDR1 SGHDT and CDR2 YYEEEE. V was pared by 2 bases and J by 0 bases, with 9 bases between. This CDR3 has 15 residues. The covered CDR3 bases are TGTGCCAGCAGCTTCGACTTTGTCTCCTACAATGAG. Encoded protein: CASSFDFVSYNE. The full CDR3 protein reads CASSFDFVSYNEQFF.

This clone was found many times. The read comes to an end 3 residues before the CDR3 does, leaving the germline J gene to fill in the end. The chain recombines TRBV6-2 or TRBV6-3 with TRBJ2-1; 10 bases are a match to TRBD2. CDR3 length equals 16 residues. Germline CDR1 is MNHEY and CDR2 is SVGEGT. V was pared by 4 bases and J by 2 bases, with 5 bases of the junction left unmatched. The CDR3 spells CASSSRSGGAYNEQFF. The sequenced CDR3 bases are TGTGCCAGCAGTTCCCGGAGCGGGGGGGCCTACAATGAG.

This clone was counted at least ten times. The observed sequence ends 3 residues before the CDR3 terminus, with the missing tail filled in from the germline J gene. The V call is TRBV5-1, the J call TRBJ1-4; weak D call: TRBD1 (5 bases). This CDR3 is built from 16 residues. The germline V and J ends were trimmed by 0 bases and 8 bases, with 17 bases remaining between them. Germline V gene data show CDR1 as SGHRS and CDR2 as YFSETQ. CDR3 residues: CASSLARQTVEEKLFF. The covered CDR3 bases are TGCGCCAGCAGCTTGGCGCGTCAGACAGTGGAGGAAAAA.

This clone has ten or more counts. The sequenced CDR3 bases are TGCAGCGTTGAGCCAGGATACTATGGC. Encoded protein: CSVEPGYYG. The entire CDR3 protein is CSVEPGYYGYTF. The rearrangement joins TRBV29-1 to TRBJ1-2; D remains ambiguous. The missing CDR3 end, 3 residues past where the read stops, is filled in from the germline J gene. The V gene lost 3 bases and the J gene lost 3 bases, with 8 bases spanning the gap. Germline values: CDR1 SQVTM, CDR2 ANQGSEA. This CDR3 contains 12 residues.

This clone was seen a few times. The read ends 3 residues before the CDR3 terminus; that terminus is restored from the germline J gene. J is TRBJ2-2 and V is TRBV5-1; unclear D gene. This CDR3 is 15 amino acids long. Looked up from germline, CDR1 is SGHRS and CDR2 is YFSETQ. The part of the CDR3 DNA that was read is TGCGCCAGCAGCTTGGATCCAGGATTGAGTGAAAAG. The encoded protein is CASSLDPGLSEK. The whole CDR3 sequence reads CASSLDPGLSEKLFF.

This clone was seen at least ten times. The CDR3 bases that were read are TGTGCCAGCAGCTTAGCGAACTTCGGGACTAGCGACGATGAG. It is translated as CASSLANFGTSDDE. The whole CDR3 protein reads CASSLANFGTSDDEQFF. The V and J genes are TRBV7-8 and TRBJ2-1; 10 bases fit TRBD2. Coverage ceases 3 residues before the CDR3 finishes, and the germline J gene fills in the end. From germline, CDR1 is SGHVS and CDR2 FQNEAQ. The V and J ends lost 0 bases and 8 bases, in that order; junction bases with no gene match: 10. This CDR3 is built from 17 residues.

Details on this clone: This may arise from a read error, as a much more abundant clone is one base away. The read stops 3 residues short of the end of the CDR3; the missing end is completed from the germline J gene. The chain combines TRBV6-1 with TRBJ2-5; 9 nucleotides match TRBD1. The CDR3 consists of 17 residues. CDR1 and CDR2 from the germline V gene are MNHNS and SASEGT. The CDR3 is CASSEEDRGVVTDTQYF. The sequenced CDR3 bases are TGTGCCAGCAGTGAAGAGGACAGGGGAGTGGTCACAGATACC.

This clone was detected ten times or more. The missing CDR3 end, 3 residues past where the read stops, is filled in from the germline J gene. This chain uses TRBV5-1 with TRBJ1-2; no reliable D call. Trimming shortened V by 0 bases and J by 2 bases, and 5 bases separated the two germline ends. Looked up from germline, CDR1 is SGHRS and CDR2 is YFSETQ. CDR3 length: 13 residues. CDR3 DNA, as far as it was read: TGCGCCAGCAGCTTGGCTGCGAACTATGGC. Translation gives CASSLAANYG. In full, the CDR3 reads CASSLAANYGYTF.

With regard to this clone: The CDR3 extends 3 residues past the end of the read, so its final part is completed from the germline J gene. V and J are TRBV7-6 and TRBJ2-3; 8 nucleotides match TRBD2. The CDR3 consists of 15 residues. CDR1 is SGHVS and CDR2 is FNYEAQ in the germline V gene. CDR3 in amino acids: CASSLRLARGETQYF. Incomplete CDR3 DNA: TGTGCCAGCAGCTTAAGACTAGCGAGAGGGGAGACG.

Details on this clone: The CDR3 end is not reached by the read, which stops 3 residues before it; the germline J gene fills it in. The chain employs TRBV20-1 and TRBJ2-3; TRBD1 is a possible D gene (6 bases). The CDR3 spans 15 residues. In germline, CDR1 is DFQATT, CDR2 SNEGSKA (reference sequence). Trimming left V 1 base short and J 0 bases short, with 11 bases between. The sequenced part of the CDR3 DNA is TGCAGTGCTAGAGGGACAGACGCTAGCACAGATACG. It is translated as CSARGTDASTDT. The entire CDR3 is CSARGTDASTDTQYF.

This clone was observed many times. The observed sequence ends 3 residues before the CDR3 terminus, with the missing tail filled in from the germline J gene. The chain carries TRBV20-1 and TRBJ2-6; D is perhaps TRBD2 (6 bases). The CDR3 consists of 15 residues. V was shortened by 6 bases and J by 0 bases, with 12 bases between the two germline ends. CDR1 and CDR2 (germline): DFQATT, SNEGSKA (reference sequence). The sequenced part of the CDR3 DNA is TGCAGTGCCGGGGACTTTCCCTCTGGGGCCAACGTC. As protein: CSAGDFPSGANV. The CDR3 in its entirety is CSAGDFPSGANVLTF.

This clone appeared many times. The CDR3 goes on 3 residues after the read ends, and that part is filled in from the germline J gene. The V and J genes are TRBV20-1 and TRBJ1-2; 7 nucleotides agree with TRBD1. With V trimmed by 5 bases and J by 3 bases, 9 bases remained unmatched. CDR1 DFQATT and CDR2 SNEGSKA come from the germline V gene (reference sequence). This CDR3 spans 14 amino acids. The CDR3 here is CSAPSGRGDYGYTF. Incomplete CDR3 DNA: TGCAGTGCTCCCTCAGGCAGGGGGGACTATGGC.

In this sample, this clone turned up many times. Read sequence stops 3 residues before the CDR3 end, and the germline J gene provides the missing end. V gene TRBV2 combines with J gene TRBJ1-6; D remains ambiguous. The germline V gene has CDR1 SNHLY and CDR2 FYNNEI. CDR3 length equals 13 residues. V was shortened by 9 bases and J by 0 bases, with 6 bases between the two germline ends. The CDR3 region is CARKHSYNSPLHF. The part of the CDR3 DNA that was read is TGTGCCAGAAAGCACTCCTATAATTCACCC. The full variable domain, its missing parts supplied by reference TRBV2 and TRBJ1-6, is EPEVTQTPSHQVTQMGQEVILRCVPISNHLYFYWYRQILGQKVEFLVSFYNNEISEKSEIFDDQFSVERPDGSNFTLKIRSTKLEDSAMYFCARKHSYNSPLHFGNGTRLTVT.

This clone was seen many times. The DNA ends 3 residues before the CDR3 does, and the rest of the CDR3 is filled in from the germline J gene. The chain joins TRBV20-1 to TRBJ2-7; 7 nucleotides agree with TRBD1. The CDR3 sequence is 15 residues long. CDR1 and CDR2 (germline): DFQATT, SNEGSKA (reference sequence). Trimming cost V 0 bases and J 1 base; bases outside gene matches: 6. CDR3 DNA, as far as it was read: TGCAGTGCTAGAGATCGTGGGACAGTTTCCTACGAG. Translated: CSARDRGTVSYE. The whole CDR3 protein is CSARDRGTVSYEQYF.

This clone was counted a few times. The DNA ends 3 residues before the CDR3 does, and the rest of the CDR3 is filled in from the germline J gene. The chain has TRBV27 and TRBJ2-7; TRBD2 agrees at 9 bases. The length of the CDR3 is 16 residues. Losses at the gene ends were 4 bases for V and 6 bases for J; bases not matched to a gene: 13. Germline V CDR1 and CDR2: MNHEY, SMNVEV (reference sequence). The sequenced CDR3 bases are TGTGCCAGCAGTTCGGGGGCGGGGACTAGCTTCCGCGAG. Encoded protein: CASSSGAGTSFRE. The whole CDR3 reads CASSSGAGTSFREQYF.

This clone was observed many times. The CDR3 end lies 3 residues beyond the end of the read and is filled in from the germline J gene. The V call is TRBV20-1, the J call TRBJ1-2; possibly TRBD1 for D (5 bases). The CDR3 totals 15 residues. Germline V CDR1 and CDR2: DFQATT, SNEGSKA (reference sequence). V was shortened by 3 bases and J by 2 bases, with 16 bases between the two germline ends. Incomplete CDR3 DNA: TGCAGTGCTAGGGTTTTACAAACAGGCAACTATGGC. This codes for CSARVLQTGNYG. The CDR3 in its entirety is CSARVLQTGNYGYTF.

This clone showed up many times. The read falls 3 residues short of the CDR3 end, and the missing part is taken from the germline J gene. The chain has TRBV20-1 and TRBJ2-1; 12 bases are a match to TRBD2. The J segment lost 5 bases and the V segment lost 7 bases, leaving 12 bases of the junction unmatched. Germline V gives CDR1 DFQATT, CDR2 SNEGSKA (reference sequence). The CDR3 has 16 amino acids. CDR3 bases read: TGCAGTGGGGTGGCTAGCGGGAGGGCCAGGGACAATGAG. Translating it yields CSGVASGRARDNE. The full CDR3 protein is CSGVASGRARDNEQFF.

With regard to this clone: Read sequence stops 3 residues before the CDR3 end, and the germline J gene provides the missing end. J is TRBJ1-1 and V is TRBV19; tentative D call: TRBD1 (5 bases). CDR3 length: 14 residues. From germline, CDR1 is LNHDA and CDR2 SQIVND (reference sequence). The sequenced CDR3 bases are TGTGCCAGTAGTATGAAGGGGAGCCGTCCCAAA. It translates to CASSMKGSRPK. In full, the CDR3 reads CASSMKGSRPKAFF.

This clone has only a few counts. The CDR3 is cut off 3 residues early in the read; its end comes from the germline J gene. The genes are TRBV5-1 and TRBJ2-3, with TRBD1 matching over 7 bases. The CDR3 has 15 residues. Germline V gives CDR1 SGHRS, CDR2 YFSETQ. The CDR3: CASSLLGRGKETQYF. The covered CDR3 bases are TGCGCCAGCAGCTTGTTAGGCAGGGGGAAGGAGACG.

This clone was observed a few times. The read stops 3 residues short of the end of the CDR3; the missing end is completed from the germline J gene. J is TRBJ2-1 and V is TRBV6-4; 8 nucleotides align to TRBD1. J was trimmed by 3 bases and V by 6 bases; bases with no gene match: 7. The CDR3 contains 15 residues. Germline CDR1 MRHNA, CDR2 SNTAGT. CDR3 DNA (partial): TGTGCCAGCAGCGCCAGGACAGGGAGCTACAATGAG. This sequence encodes CASSARTGSYNE. From start to end, the CDR3 is CASSARTGSYNEQFF.

This clone occurred many times. The read finishes 3 residues shy of the CDR3 end, and the germline J gene is used to complete it. J is TRBJ2-1 and V is TRBV5-1; TRBD2 matches at 7 bases. The germline V gene has CDR1 SGHRS and CDR2 YFSETQ. Unmatched junction bases numbered 10, after V lost 5 bases and J lost 5 bases. CDR3 length equals 15 residues. The DNA read from the CDR3 is TGCGCCAGCAGATCTACTAGCGTAAGAAACAATGAG. Translated, it gives CASRSTSVRNNE. The complete CDR3 reads CASRSTSVRNNEQFF.

This clone was picked up many times. Read coverage stops 3 residues before the CDR3 terminus; the germline J gene supplies the remainder. The J gene is TRBJ1-1, the V gene TRBV20-1; a weak D match, TRBD1 (5 bases). This CDR3 has 13 amino acids. The germline V gene has CDR1 DFQATT and CDR2 SNEGSKA (reference sequence). The V end was cut by 3 bases, the J end by 1 base, with 9 bases between. Here the CDR3 reads CSASPGGNTEAFF. The DNA read from the CDR3 is TGCAGTGCTAGCCCGGGGGGGAACACTGAA.

This clone was observed a few times. The DNA ends 3 residues before the CDR3 does, and the rest of the CDR3 is filled in from the germline J gene. The chain links TRBV7-6 to TRBJ2-4; D is possibly TRBD1 (5 bases). The CDR3 spans 16 residues. Germline CDR1 and CDR2: SGHVS and FNYEAQ. Trimming took 5 bases from V and 0 from J, leaving 14 bases between them. This chain's CDR3 is CASSPTKGVAKNIQYF. Partial CDR3 DNA: TGTGCCAGCAGCCCCACGAAAGGGGTAGCCAAAAACATT.

This clone was counted at least ten times. Read data end 3 residues before the CDR3 end; the end is taken from the germline J gene. The same CDR3 can be traced to other DNA sequences in this sample. The chain recombines TRBV5-1 with TRBJ2-7; D may be TRBD1 (6 bases). Trimming stripped 2 bases from V and 4 bases from J, with 16 bases between. Germline lookup yields CDR1 SGHRS and CDR2 YFSETQ. CDR3 length: 15 residues. The CDR3 is CASSLRTGGTYEQYF. The sequenced CDR3 bases are TGCGCCAGCAGCTTACGGACGGGTGGGACATACGAG.

In its sample, this clone was seen many times. The read terminates 3 residues ahead of where the CDR3 ends, so the germline J gene completes it. The chain employs TRBV12-3 or TRBV12-4 and TRBJ2-1, with TRBD2 matching over 9 bases. The V gene end was trimmed by 1 base and the J gene end by 7 bases; junction bases not matched to a gene: 8. CDR3 length: 16 amino acids. The CDR3 loop is CASSLGGLALANEQFF. CDR3 DNA (partial): TGTGCCAGCAGTTTAGGAGGACTAGCGCTAGCTAATGAG.

This clone was counted many times. The read comes to an end 3 residues before the CDR3 does, leaving the germline J gene to fill in the end. This chain connects TRBV20-1 to TRBJ1-2; D gene ambiguous. Germline CDR1 is DFQATT and CDR2 is SNEGSKA (reference sequence). The CDR3 runs 11 residues. V was clipped by 6 bases and J by 4 bases, with 9 bases between them. The sequenced CDR3 bases are TGCAGTGCATCCGTATCCTATGGC. It yields the protein CSASVSYG. In full, the CDR3 reads CSASVSYGYTF.

Comments on this clone: The read terminates 3 residues before the CDR3 end, so the remaining end is supplied by the germline J gene. The V gene is TRBV19, the J gene TRBJ2-3, with 11 bases that match TRBD2. Germline CDR1 and CDR2: LNHDA and SQIVND (reference sequence). This CDR3 region has 17 residues. The CDR3: CASSIDPPGLAAKTQYF. Partial CDR3 DNA: TGTGCCAGTAGTATAGATCCCCCGGGACTAGCGGCGAAGACG.

This clone was seen repeatedly, ten times or more. The CDR3 end lies 3 residues beyond the end of the read and is filled in from the germline J gene. This chain links TRBV4-1 with TRBJ2-1; 10 nucleotides line up with TRBD2. The ends lost 2 bases at V and 1 base at J; junction bases unmatched: 8. The CDR3 covers 18 residues. The germline gives CDR1 MGHRA, CDR2 YSYEKL. Incomplete CDR3 DNA: TGCGCCAGCAGCCAATTTCGGAGACTAGCGGGTTCCTACAATGAG. Its translation is CASSQFRRLAGSYNE. The complete CDR3 sequence is CASSQFRRLAGSYNEQFF.

This clone was counted many times. The CDR3 end lies 3 residues beyond the end of the read and is filled in from the germline J gene. The V gene is TRBV29-1, the J gene TRBJ2-1; weak D call: TRBD1 (6 bases). V was trimmed by 2 bases and J by 3 bases, leaving 17 bases between them. The CDR3 consists of 16 residues. Germline V gene lookup returns CDR1 SQVTM and CDR2 ANQGSEA. The CDR3 loop is CSVESLDRPHYNEQFF. CDR3 bases read: TGCAGCGTTGAATCTCTGGACAGACCTCACTACAATGAG.

This clone was seen many times. Read coverage stops 3 residues before the CDR3 terminus; the germline J gene supplies the remainder. The chain joins TRBV18 to TRBJ2-7, with no clear D. The V gene lost 0 bases and the J gene lost 3 bases, with 15 bases spanning the gap. CDR3 length: 16 amino acids. Germline loops: CDR1 KGHSH, CDR2 LQKENI. CDR3 DNA (partial): TGTGCCAGCTCACCACCGTTCTCACAGCAGGTCTACGAG. Residues: CASSPPFSQQVYE. The complete CDR3 protein is CASSPPFSQQVYEQYF.